This is a list of T cell receptor beta chains from one sample in a study of cytomegalovirus exposure and HLA in healthy donors. Measured with immunoSEQ multiplex PCR; TCRdb has only the in-frame clones, and not every one. The repertoire includes roughly 76,000 clones, 94% of them detected once, and approximately 1.5% sits in the top ten. The sequenced material came from PBMCs. All receptors derive from a man between 18 and 35 years old in good health and CMV-seropositive. The CDR3 runs from the conserved cysteine through the conserved F or W. A D gene is named only where the DNA matches it firmly. Clone size is given for some rows only: seen once, a few or many times, or a class if the clone is expanded.

d_call: -; j_call: TRBJ1-2; v_call: TRBV2; clone_size: -; cdr3_aa: CASRPRDYGYTF; cdr3_nt: TGTGCCAGCAGGCCCCGGGACTATGGCTACACCTTC
d_call: TRBD2; j_call: TRBJ2-1; v_call: TRBV29-1; clone_size: -; cdr3_aa: CSVEVLAGGNEQFF; cdr3_nt: TGCAGCGTTGAAGTCCTAGCGGGCGGCAATGAGCAGTTCTTC
d_call: TRBD2; j_call: TRBJ2-3; v_call: TRBV7-9; clone_size: -; cdr3_aa: CASSLGGRVADTQYF; cdr3_nt: TGTGCCAGCAGCTTAGGCGGGAGAGTGGCAGATACGCAGTATTTT
d_call: -; j_call: TRBJ2-5; v_call: TRBV7-9; clone_size: -; cdr3_aa: CASNTGLETQYF; cdr3_nt: TGTGCCAGTAATACAGGGCTGGAGACCCAGTACTTC
d_call: TRBD2; j_call: TRBJ2-7; v_call: TRBV5-6; clone_size: -; cdr3_aa: CASSLEAGGTLYEQYF; cdr3_nt: TGTGCCAGCAGCTTGGAAGCGGGAGGTACTTTGTACGAGCAGTACTTC
d_call: -; j_call: TRBJ2-2; v_call: TRBV5-1; clone_size: -; cdr3_aa: CASSLESFIGELFF; cdr3_nt: TGCGCCAGCAGCTTGGAGAGTTTTATCGGGGAGCTGTTTTTT
d_call: TRBD1; j_call: TRBJ2-7; v_call: TRBV5-6; clone_size: -; cdr3_aa: CASSFSVTGYEQYF; cdr3_nt: TGTGCCAGCAGCTTCTCGGTGACAGGGTACGAGCAGTACTTC
d_call: TRBD2; j_call: TRBJ2-1; v_call: TRBV2; clone_size: -; cdr3_aa: CASSDPPTSGRTSSYNEQFF; cdr3_nt: TGTGCCAGCAGTGACCCACCGACTAGCGGGAGGACGAGCTCCTACAATGAGCAGTTCTTC
d_call: TRBD2; j_call: TRBJ2-7; v_call: TRBV30; clone_size: -; cdr3_aa: CAWSTLADHYEQYF; cdr3_nt: TGTGCCTGGAGTACCCTAGCGGATCACTACGAGCAGTACTTC
d_call: TRBD1; j_call: TRBJ2-2; v_call: TRBV7-9; clone_size: -; cdr3_aa: CASSLRGQGASGELFF; cdr3_nt: TGTGCCAGCAGCTTAAGGGGACAGGGGGCATCCGGGGAGCTGTTTTTT
d_call: TRBD1; j_call: TRBJ2-7; v_call: TRBV9; clone_size: -; cdr3_aa: CASSVRTGDAREYF; cdr3_nt: TGTGCCAGCAGCGTACGGACAGGTGACGCGAGGGAGTACTTC
d_call: TRBD1; j_call: TRBJ1-2; v_call: TRBV19; clone_size: once; cdr3_aa: CASSVPGQGHGYTF; cdr3_nt: TGTGCCAGTAGTGTACCGGGACAGGGCCATGGCTACACCTTC
d_call: TRBD1; j_call: TRBJ1-5; v_call: TRBV6-1; clone_size: -; cdr3_aa: CASSQQGGNQPQHF; cdr3_nt: TGTGCCAGCAGCCAACAGGGGGGCAATCAGCCCCAGCATTTT
d_call: TRBD2; j_call: TRBJ2-3; v_call: TRBV11-2; clone_size: -; cdr3_aa: CASSQTYRKREGPTDTQYF; cdr3_nt: TGTGCCAGCAGCCAGACGTACAGGAAGCGGGAGGGCCCCACAGATACGCAGTATTTT
d_call: -; j_call: TRBJ1-5; v_call: TRBV11-3; clone_size: -; cdr3_aa: CASSPARFCSNQPQHF; cdr3_nt: TGTGCCAGCAGCCCAGCTAGGTTTTGTAGCAATCAGCCCCAGCATTTT
d_call: -; j_call: TRBJ2-2; v_call: TRBV7-6; clone_size: -; cdr3_aa: CASSLEPGITGELFF; cdr3_nt: TGTGCCAGCAGCTTAGAGCCAGGTATCACCGGGGAGCTGTTTTTT
d_call: TRBD2; j_call: TRBJ2-1; v_call: TRBV6-1; clone_size: -; cdr3_aa: CASTAGVSNEQFF; cdr3_nt: TGTGCCAGCACAGCGGGAGTTTCCAATGAGCAGTTCTTC
d_call: -; j_call: TRBJ1-3; v_call: TRBV10-3; clone_size: -; cdr3_aa: CAILESSGNTIYF; cdr3_nt: TGTGCCATCCTGGAGAGCTCTGGAAACACCATATATTTT
d_call: TRBD2; j_call: TRBJ2-1; v_call: TRBV11-1; clone_size: -; cdr3_aa: CASSLLAGHNEQFF; cdr3_nt: TGTGCCAGCAGCTTACTAGCGGGTCACAATGAGCAGTTCTTC
d_call: -; j_call: TRBJ2-3; v_call: TRBV11-3; clone_size: -; cdr3_aa: CASSKTGLVFTDTQYF; cdr3_nt: TGTGCCAGCAGCAAGACAGGCTTAGTGTTCACAGATACGCAGTATTTT
d_call: -; j_call: TRBJ2-6; v_call: TRBV4-1; clone_size: -; cdr3_aa: CASTRETKSSGANVLTF; cdr3_nt: TGCGCCAGCACCAGAGAGACTAAGAGCTCTGGGGCCAACGTCCTGACTTTC
d_call: -; j_call: TRBJ1-1; v_call: TRBV19; clone_size: -; cdr3_aa: CASSIGEGGTEAFF; cdr3_nt: TGTGCCAGTAGTATTGGAGAAGGGGGCACTGAAGCTTTCTTT
d_call: -; j_call: TRBJ2-7; v_call: TRBV27; clone_size: -; cdr3_aa: CASSDTWTRHSYEQYF; cdr3_nt: TGTGCCAGCAGTGACACATGGACTCGACATTCCTACGAGCAGTACTTC
d_call: TRBD1; j_call: TRBJ2-1; v_call: TRBV6-5; clone_size: -; cdr3_aa: CASSFSVQGMDEQFF; cdr3_nt: TGTGCCAGCAGTTTTTCCGTACAGGGGATGGATGAGCAGTTCTTC
d_call: -; j_call: TRBJ2-5; v_call: TRBV6-5; clone_size: -; cdr3_aa: CASRRTIQETQYF; cdr3_nt: TGTGCCAGTCGACGGACTATTCAAGAGACCCAGTACTTC
d_call: TRBD1; j_call: TRBJ1-3; v_call: TRBV5-6; clone_size: -; cdr3_aa: CASSGTGVNTIYF; cdr3_nt: TGTGCCAGCAGTGGGACAGGGGTAAACACCATATATTTT
d_call: TRBD2; j_call: TRBJ2-3; v_call: TRBV6-6; clone_size: -; cdr3_aa: CASSYRAGATDTQYF; cdr3_nt: TGTGCCAGCAGTTACCGGGCGGGAGCTACAGATACGCAGTATTTT
d_call: TRBD1; j_call: TRBJ2-5; v_call: TRBV6-5; clone_size: once; cdr3_aa: CASSSIGTGETQYF; cdr3_nt: TGTGCCAGCAGCTCAATCGGGACAGGAGAGACCCAGTACTTC
d_call: TRBD2; j_call: TRBJ2-7; v_call: TRBV27; clone_size: -; cdr3_aa: CASSLWGGSANEQYF; cdr3_nt: TGTGCCAGCAGTTTATGGGGCGGGAGTGCAAACGAGCAGTACTTC
d_call: TRBD2; j_call: TRBJ2-7; v_call: TRBV2; clone_size: -; cdr3_aa: CASKTSGYEQYF; cdr3_nt: TGTGCCAGCAAAACTAGCGGCTACGAGCAGTACTTC
d_call: TRBD1; j_call: TRBJ2-4; v_call: TRBV28; clone_size: -; cdr3_aa: CASSSPHPPGQGRLAKNIQYF; cdr3_nt: TGTGCCAGCAGCTCCCCCCACCCGCCGGGACAGGGGCGATTAGCCAAAAACATTCAGTACTTC
d_call: TRBD1; j_call: TRBJ1-5; v_call: TRBV28; clone_size: -; cdr3_aa: CASSFWQGQGVDQPQHF; cdr3_nt: TGTGCCAGCAGTTTCTGGCAGGGACAGGGGGTCGATCAGCCCCAGCATTTT
d_call: -; j_call: TRBJ1-4; v_call: TRBV7-9; clone_size: -; cdr3_aa: CASSLQLVEKLFF; cdr3_nt: TGTGCCAGCAGCCTTCAGTTGGTCGAAAAACTGTTTTTT
d_call: -; j_call: TRBJ2-7; v_call: TRBV11-2; clone_size: -; cdr3_aa: CASSLGPGTDEQYF; cdr3_nt: TGTGCCAGCAGCTTAGGGCCGGGAACGGACGAGCAGTACTTC
d_call: -; j_call: TRBJ2-1; v_call: TRBV30; clone_size: -; cdr3_aa: CAWSGSGSYNEQFF; cdr3_nt: TGTGCCTGGAGTGGGTCAGGGTCCTACAATGAGCAGTTCTTC
d_call: -; j_call: TRBJ2-5; v_call: TRBV7-3; clone_size: -; cdr3_aa: CASSLGGSGETQYF; cdr3_nt: TGTGCCAGCAGCTTAGGGGGCTCGGGAGAGACCCAGTACTTC
d_call: -; j_call: TRBJ2-1; v_call: TRBV6-1; clone_size: few; cdr3_aa: CASSEGVGGEGGNEQFF; cdr3_nt: TGTGCCAGCAGTGAAGGGGTGGGAGGGGAAGGGGGTAATGAGCAGTTCTTC
d_call: TRBD1; j_call: TRBJ1-4; v_call: TRBV15; clone_size: -; cdr3_aa: CATSRPGQGREKLFF; cdr3_nt: TGTGCCACCAGCAGGCCGGGACAGGGTCGAGAAAAACTGTTTTTT
d_call: TRBD2; j_call: TRBJ2-1; v_call: TRBV5-4; clone_size: -; cdr3_aa: CASSPPIASGPNEQFF; cdr3_nt: TGTGCCAGCAGCCCCCCGATCGCTAGCGGACCTAATGAGCAGTTCTTC
d_call: -; j_call: TRBJ2-2; v_call: TRBV7-9; clone_size: -; cdr3_aa: CASSLKQGNTGELFF; cdr3_nt: TGTGCCAGCAGCTTAAAACAGGGAAACACCGGGGAGCTGTTTTTT
d_call: TRBD1; j_call: TRBJ2-1; v_call: TRBV5-1; clone_size: -; cdr3_aa: CASSSDRGSNNEQFF; cdr3_nt: TGCGCCAGCAGCTCTGACAGGGGGTCCAACAATGAGCAGTTCTTC
d_call: -; j_call: TRBJ2-2; v_call: TRBV5-5; clone_size: -; cdr3_aa: CASSFVIGDPDTGELFF; cdr3_nt: TGTGCCAGCAGCTTTGTTATCGGGGATCCGGACACCGGGGAGCTGTTTTTT